Each of the 15 T cell receptor beta chains below was sequenced from the same sample in a study of cytomegalovirus exposure and HLA in healthy donors. The method was immunoSEQ multiplex PCR; TCRdb's version includes in-frame clones alone and lacks a portion of them. The table has roughly 200,000 clones, around 86% seen once. Sequencing was done on a sample of PBMCs. These TCRs come from a young man in good health and CMV-seropositive.

This sequence joins TRBV4-1 and TRBJ2-7, with 12 bases that match TRBD2. CDR3 length: 15 amino acids. V gave up 4 bases and J gave up 3 bases; unmatched junction bases: 4. The germline CDR1 and CDR2 sequences are MGHRA and YSYEKL. CDR3 amino acids: CASSLTSGGVYEQYF. CDR3 nucleotides: TGCGCCAGCAGCCTGACTAGCGGGGGTGTCTACGAGCAGTACTTC.

The rearrangement links TRBV11-2 to TRBJ1-4; 7 bases line up with TRBD1. The CDR3 sequence is 12 residues long. The germline V gene encodes CDR1 SGHAT and CDR2 FQNNGV. J was trimmed by 10 bases and V by 8 bases; bases with no gene match: 7. This chain's CDR3 is CASGTEEAKLFF. CDR3 bases: TGTGCCAGCGGGACAGAAGAAGCAAAACTGTTTTTT.

The V gene is TRBV29-1, the J gene TRBJ2-5; TRBD1 aligns across 8 bases. The J call may not be correct, given that the DNA end is closer to TRBJ2-7. CDR1 is SQVTM and CDR2 is ANQGSEA in the germline V gene. The CDR3 runs 13 residues. This chain's CDR3 is CSVEWTGSGEQYF. The DNA for the CDR3 is TGCAGCGTTGAGTGGACAGGGTCCGGCGAGCAGTACTTC.

CDR3: CASSPDKGETQYF. As DNA, the CDR3 is TGTGCCAGCAGCCCGGACAAGGGGGAGACCCAGTACTTC. This chain links TRBV7-2 with TRBJ2-5; possible D gene TRBD1, 5 bases. The CDR3 sequence is 13 residues long. Germline V lookup: CDR1 SGHTA, CDR2 FQGNSA. Trimming pared 5 bases from V and 5 bases from J, leaving 12 bases between.

This clone is a singleton in its sample. The J gene is TRBJ1-1, the V gene TRBV11-2, with TRBD1 as a possible D gene (6 bases). The V and J ends lost 5 bases and 3 bases respectively, with 19 bases between them. CDR1 is SGHAT, CDR2 FQNNGV, per germline. CDR3 size: 16 residues. The CDR3 DNA reads TGTGCCAGCAGCCCTAGGGGGGGAGTACAACACACTGAAGCTTTCTTT. Amino acids: CASSPRGGVQHTEAFF.

The chain has TRBV10-3 and TRBJ1-1; the D is unclear. Trimming cost V 8 bases and J 1 base, with 8 bases left between them. This CDR3 is built from 12 residues. Germline loops: CDR1 ENHRY, CDR2 SYGVKD. CDR3 bases: TGTGCCATCGCCCGGGAGAACACTGAAGCTTTCTTT. The encoded protein is CAIARENTEAFF.

The V and J genes are TRBV4-1 and TRBJ2-7; D not resolved. Trimming removed 2 bases at V and 0 bases at J, with 14 bases between. Per the germline V gene, CDR1 is MGHRA and CDR2 is YSYEKL. There are 16 residues in the CDR3. The CDR3 here is CASSQPLKASSYEQYF. The DNA of the CDR3 is TGCGCCAGCAGCCAACCCTTGAAGGCTAGCTCCTACGAGCAGTACTTC.

The rearrangement uses TRBV28 and TRBJ1-5; no firm D call. V was cut by 7 bases and J by 6 bases, with 16 bases left in between. Germline loops: CDR1 MDHEN, CDR2 SYDVKM. The CDR3 length is 14 residues. CDR3 amino acids: CASTITGISQPQHF. CDR3 DNA sequence: TGTGCCAGCACTATTACCGGCATTAGTCAGCCCCAGCATTTT.

In its sample, this clone was seen once. The CDR3 nucleotides are TGCGCCAGCAGCCAAGAATGGCAGCGATCCTATAATTCACCCCTCCACTTT. Encoded protein: CASSQEWQRSYNSPLHF. The chain combines TRBV4-3 with TRBJ1-6, with D unresolved. Looked up from germline, CDR1 is LGHNA and CDR2 is YSLEER. Between the trimmed V and J ends, which lost 0 bases and 1 base, there was a span of 10 bases. The CDR3 consists of 17 residues.

This clone was detected only a few times. The chain uses TRBV4-3 and TRBJ2-2; D uncertain. The germline V and J ends were trimmed by 3 bases and 0 bases, with 14 bases remaining between them. This CDR3 is built from 17 residues. Germline lookup yields CDR1 LGHNA and CDR2 YSLEER. The chain's CDR3 is CASSHRAPPPNTGELFF. CDR3 DNA sequence: TGCGCCAGCAGCCACCGGGCTCCACCCCCGAACACCGGGGAGCTGTTTTTT.

The V and J genes are TRBV27 and TRBJ2-3; no firm D call. V shed 2 bases and J shed 0 bases, with 12 bases lying between them. CDR3 length: 16 residues. The germline gives CDR1 MNHEY, CDR2 SMNVEV (reference sequence). Here the CDR3 reads CASSLAAIASTDTQYF. In DNA, the CDR3 is TGTGCCAGCAGTTTAGCTGCCATAGCTAGCACAGATACGCAGTATTTT.

The chain's CDR3 is CASSEASKLVAGELFF. The CDR3 DNA sequence: TGTGCCAGCAGTGAAGCGTCCAAGTTGGTAGCCGGGGAGCTGTTTTTT. V usage is TRBV2 and J usage is TRBJ2-2; no clear D. Germline assignment: CDR1 SNHLY and CDR2 FYNNEI. The CDR3 covers 16 residues. Deletions cut 0 bases from V and 6 bases from J, with 14 bases between. The whole variable domain, filled in from reference TRBV2 and TRBJ2-2, reads EPEVTQTPSHQVTQMGQEVILRCVPISNHLYFYWYRQILGQKVEFLVSFYNNEISEKSEIFDDQFSVERPDGSNFTLKIRSTKLEDSAMYFCASSEASKLVAGELFFGEGSRLTVL.

The chain joins TRBV28 to TRBJ1-1; TRBD1 might be the D (6 bases). This CDR3 has 13 amino acids. V was pared by 7 bases and J by 1 base, with 10 bases between. Per the germline V gene, CDR1 is MDHEN and CDR2 is SYDVKM. In DNA form, the CDR3 reads TGTGCCAGCACTGGACAGACGAACACTGAAGCTTTCTTT. Encoded protein: CASTGQTNTEAFF.

The count of this clone is one. The chain employs TRBV6-5 and TRBJ1-2, with TRBD1 as a possible D gene (5 bases). Germline V CDR1 and CDR2: MNHEY, SVGAGI. Trimming pared 10 bases from V and 8 bases from J, leaving 20 bases between. The CDR3 is 13 amino acids. The CDR3 region has the DNA TGTGCCACCCAACCAAAATTCAGGGTCGGCTACACCTTC. Protein sequence: CATQPKFRVGYTF.

The chain employs TRBV2 and TRBJ1-4, with TRBD1 identical over 8 bases. Germline assignment: CDR1 SNHLY and CDR2 FYNNEI. This CDR3 has 14 residues. The V gene end was trimmed by 8 bases and the J gene end by 4 bases; junction bases not matched to a gene: 6. The CDR3 coding sequence is TGTGCCAGCGCCGGGGACAGGCTTAATGAAAAACTGTTTTTT. It encodes CASAGDRLNEKLFF.